This entry concerns a single T cell receptor (beta chain). This clonotype was observed at least ten times. The antigen it recognizes is unknown. Base quality data are lacking; no much larger clone is found one base away. These data originate in a study of T cells after yellow fever vaccination (dated by TCRdb to about 2019). At the level of the whole study: The SMART-Seq v4 Ultra Low Input RNA kit was used to prepare libraries from fractions with low cell numbers. The cohort comprised two healthy male donors, one aged 18 to 29 and one aged 30 to 40 years. Bulk PBMC replicates and cell subsets were isolated from blood drawn at multiple timepoints before and after both primary and secondary immunization. To follow T-cell clones before and after primary and booster YFV17D yellow fever vaccination, bulk TCR alpha and beta repertoires were sequenced over time.

General study outcomes and caveats: After the booster, most of the clones that had expanded following primary vaccination were detected again (roughly 96% of CD4 and 80% to 90% of CD8), which suggests that memory was broadly maintained. Compared with the primary T-cell response, the secondary T-cell response was faster but weaker, reaching its peak on day 5 rather than on day 15. Because only a couple of donors were included in the study, the extent to which the findings can be generalized is limited. A small fraction of clonotypes showed up in both the CD4 and CD8 compartments, probably as a result of convergent recombination. Computational filtering was needed because FACS-sorted repertoires could contain abundant contaminating clonotypes from the bulk population.

The CDR3 numbers 13 residues from cysteine through phenylalanine. Solely the CDR3 DNA is kept, with 39 bases framed from the first base. V is pared back by 2 bases and J by 8 bases, with 12 bases lying between the germline termini. The treatment or condition label corresponds to: live attenuated yellow fever vaccine strain. Two biological replicates of bulk PBMCs were collected at each blood-draw timepoint. PBMCs were isolated from peripheral blood using a standard Ficoll-Paque protocol. RNA was extracted with TriZol from bulk PBMCs, CD4 and CD8 fractions, and dextramer-positive and dextramer-negative fractions. TCR cDNA was made using 5'RACE template switching, a step that added a universal primer site and unique molecular identifiers. Priming of cDNA synthesis was performed from both the TCR alpha and TCR beta constant segments. Libraries were amplified in two PCR steps, with sample barcodes and sequencing adapters added in the second step. Sequencing of libraries was performed on Illumina HiSeq 2500 (2x100 bp) or NovaSeq (2x150 bp). Concerning the study's data processing: MIGEC was used to demultiplex reads and collapse the reads into UMI consensus sequences, and MiXCR was used for V(D)J alignment. Vaccine-responding clonotypes were defined with edgeR using replicate PBMC samples, requiring FDR below 0.01 and a log2 fold change above 5 up to day 15. Each bulk clonotype was labeled CD4 or CD8 based on which sequenced repertoire, CD4 or CD8, contained the clonotype at higher abundance. The raw public reads went through TCRdb reprocessing: fastp at Q25, MiXCR clone calling, in-frame beta chains kept. One record per CDR3 amino acid sequence lists the most common genes and DNA. TCRdb, not the original authors, processed these V and J calls. In all, the sample holds 500,000 to 650,000 distinct CDR3 sequences, and more than 9% of those were seen once. The ten top clones hold 15% of the sample.

Recombination linked TRBV12-3 or TRBV12-4 to TRBJ1-2, with the D segment identity uncertain. This clonotype originated in a man younger than 45 who received the YFV17D yellow fever vaccine. Sequencing was performed on PBMCs, taken on the day of the yellow fever booster vaccination. In nucleotides, the sequence is TGTGCCAGCAGTTTATCTGGGTTTTACGGCTACACCTTC. It translates to CASSLSGFYGYTF.